Shown below are 10 T cell receptor beta chains from a single sample sequenced in a study of blood T cell repertoires in COVID-19. Libraries were prepared by immunoSEQ multiplex PCR; TCRdb keeps only in-frame clonotypes and omits some of them. The sample comprises 250,000 or so clones, nearly 90% of which are singletons, and roughly 2% rests with the top ten. The sequencing sample was made of peripheral blood. These TCRs come from a woman aged 55-69 years with COVID-19, enrolled during active disease.

The rearrangement links TRBV4-1 to TRBJ2-2; 12 bases fit TRBD1. The V gene end was trimmed by 5 bases and the J gene end by 6 bases; junction bases not matched to a gene: 10. Looked up from germline, CDR1 is MGHRA and CDR2 is YSYEKL. CDR3 length equals 17 residues. The CDR3 DNA follows: TGCGCCAGCAGCTCCAACCCGGGACAGGGGGCCGCCGGGGAGCTGTTTTTT. Translated, it gives CASSSNPGQGAAGELFF.

The chain couples TRBV12-5 to TRBJ2-7; unclear D gene. V was shortened by 6 bases and J by 2 bases, with 11 bases between the two germline ends. CDR3 length: 13 residues. CDR1 is LGHNT, CDR2 FRNRAP, per germline. In DNA form, the CDR3 reads TGTGCTAGTGGCCCTCCGGCGGCCTACGAGCAGTACTTC. This codes for CASGPPAAYEQYF.

This rearrangement joins TRBV5-6 to TRBJ1-2; unclear D gene. The CDR3 totals 13 residues. Germline V gene data show CDR1 as SGHDT and CDR2 as YYEEEE. The ends were cut back, 0 bases at V and 6 bases at J, with 9 bases in the middle. The CDR3 region has the DNA TGTGCCAGCAGCTTGGCATTGCGGGATGGCTACACCTTC. It specifies CASSLALRDGYTF.

The genes are TRBV6-2 or TRBV6-3 and TRBJ1-1; D uncertain. CDR1 is MNHEY, CDR2 SVGEGT, per germline. V lost 0 bases to trimming and J lost 11 bases, with 19 bases between them. The CDR3 consists of 15 residues. CDR3 in DNA: TGTGCCAGCAGTTACTCGATGACGAGGGCCAGCCCGGCTTTCTTT. Translating it yields CASSYSMTRASPAFF.

The V and J genes are TRBV6-5 and TRBJ1-1; 10 bases align to TRBD1. The trim removed 2 bases at V and 11 bases at J, leaving 5 bases unmatched. Germline loops: CDR1 MNHEY, CDR2 SVGAGI. CDR3 length: 13 amino acids. This CDR3 reads CASSYPGQGEAFF. DNA for the CDR3: TGTGCCAGCAGTTACCCCGGACAGGGGGAGGCTTTCTTT.

V gene TRBV11-2 combines with J gene TRBJ2-3; 9 bases align to TRBD2. The CDR3 spans 17 residues. V lost 5 bases, J lost 2 bases, and 11 bases stayed unmatched. Looked up from germline, CDR1 is SGHAT and CDR2 is FQNNGV. The CDR3 loop reads CASSVRIAGANTDTQYF. CDR3 DNA: TGTGCCAGCAGCGTAAGAATAGCGGGGGCTAACACAGATACGCAGTATTTT.

This clone was recorded once. J is TRBJ2-1 and V is TRBV18, with 10 bases identical to TRBD1. The CDR3 consists of 14 residues. CDR1 and CDR2 (germline): KGHSH, LQKENI. V was clipped by 3 bases and J by 7 bases; unmatched bases: 3. This CDR3 is CASSPDRGRNEQFF. The DNA of the CDR3 is TGTGCCAGCTCACCTGACAGGGGGCGGAATGAGCAGTTCTTC.

This clone appeared a single time. The V gene is TRBV15, the J gene TRBJ2-2, with a weak D call TRBD2 (6 bases). The germline V gene has CDR1 LNHNV and CDR2 YYDKDF (reference sequence). CDR3 size: 13 residues. Trimming left V 3 bases short and J 4 bases short, with 6 bases between. The CDR3 nucleotides are TGTGCCACCAGCAGGGGACTCACCGGGGAGCTGTTTTTT. It specifies CATSRGLTGELFF.

This chain joins TRBV7-2 and TRBJ1-6, with 9 positions matching TRBD1. Germline CDR1 and CDR2: SGHTA and FQGNSA. The J segment lost 7 bases and the V segment lost 5 bases, leaving 9 bases of the junction unmatched. The CDR3 totals 16 residues. The DNA of the CDR3 is TGTGCCAGCAGCCTACGGACAGGGGAGTTAAATTCACCCCTCCACTTT. Amino acids: CASSLRTGELNSPLHF.

This chain links TRBV6-1 with TRBJ2-5; TRBD2 matches at 7 bases. Germline-derived CDR1 and CDR2 are MNHNS and SASEGT. There are 14 residues in the CDR3. J lost 2 bases, V lost 2 bases, and 2 bases had no gene match. The chain's CDR3 is CASSEWGGQETQYF. The CDR3 nucleotides are TGTGCCAGCAGTGAATGGGGGGGGCAAGAGACCCAGTACTTC.